The 26 T cell receptor beta chains reported below all come from one sample, sequenced in a study of cytomegalovirus exposure and HLA in healthy donors listed by TCRdb under 2017. Receptors were amplified or captured by the immunoSEQ multiplex PCR assay. The multiplex PCR relied on a mix of 60 forward primers for TCR Vbeta segments and 13 reverse primers for TCR Jbeta segments. Held by TCRdb, this immuneACCESS table contains in-frame sequences only and omits some clones. Under half of the omission traces to an unresolved V gene where checked; the cause of the rest is unknown. The sample table records 200,000 to 250,000 clones; 77% of these occur just once. Of the sample, around 2.9% falls within the top ten clones. The source material was PBMCs. The receptor source for this set is a woman in her sixties in good health and CMV-seropositive.

This chain uses TRBV9 with TRBJ1-6, with 9 bases aligning to TRBD1. Germline V CDR1 and CDR2: SGDLS, YYNGEE. Unmatched junction bases numbered 2, after V lost 2 bases and J lost 8 bases. The CDR3 covers 14 residues. CDR3 coding DNA: TGTGCCAGCAGCGTCACAGGGGGCGATTCACCCCTCCACTTT. It is translated as CASSVTGGDSPLHF.

The chain has TRBV30 and TRBJ1-2; D gene uncertain. There are 11 residues in the CDR3. V lost 2 bases and J lost 2, with 3 bases in between. CDR1 is GTSNPN and CDR2 is SVGIG in the germline V gene (reference sequence). This chain's CDR3 is CAWSSNYGYTF. DNA for the CDR3: TGTGCCTGGAGTTCGAACTATGGCTACACCTTC. Using reference TRBV30 and TRBJ1-2 for the parts outside the CDR3, the full variable domain is SQTIHQWPATLVQPVGSPLSLECTVEGTSNPNLYWYRQAAGRGLQLLFYSVGIGQISSEVPQNLSASRPQDRQFILSSKKLLLSDSGFYLCAWSSNYGYTFGSGTRLTVV.

V is TRBV5-6 and J is TRBJ1-5; 7 nucleotides match TRBD1. Germline CDR1 SGHDT, CDR2 YYEEEE. This CDR3 region has 18 residues. With 4 bases clipped from V and 0 bases from J, the junction kept 13 bases outside the gene matches. The DNA for the CDR3 is TGTGCCAGCAGCAAAAACAGGGGATCTGAAAATAGCAATCAGCCCCAGCATTTT. This codes for CASSKNRGSENSNQPQHF.

The V and J genes are TRBV29-1 and TRBJ2-7; D ambiguous. The V gene's germline CDR1 is SQVTM and CDR2 ANQGSEA. V shed 4 bases and J shed 0 bases, with 4 bases lying between them. This CDR3 region has 11 residues. As DNA, the CDR3 is TGCAGCGTTGGACACTCCTACGAGCAGTACTTC. It is translated as CSVGHSYEQYF.

This clone was counted once. This chain connects TRBV15 to TRBJ2-1, with 12 bases matching TRBD2. J gave up 9 bases and V 3 bases, and 12 bases lay outside the gene matches. Germline assignment: CDR1 LNHNV and CDR2 YYDKDF (reference sequence). The CDR3 runs 17 residues. CDR3 in DNA: TGTGCCACCAGCAGTCTTCTACTAGCGGGAGGTCAGGGTGAGCAGTTCTTC. Protein product: CATSSLLLAGGQGEQFF.

For this clone: An end of the junction differs from the germline gene, which may be a read error. The chain couples TRBV5-4 to TRBJ1-3; 10 nucleotides agree with TRBD1. The CDR3 is 16 residues long. Germline V CDR1 and CDR2: SGHNT, YYREEE (reference sequence). This CDR3 is CASSLGQGAGGNAIYF. The CDR3 DNA follows: TGTGCCAGCAGCTTGGGACAGGGGGCGGGTGGAAACGCCATATATTTT.

The rearrangement links TRBV30 to TRBJ2-1; D possibly corresponds to TRBD2 (6 bases). There are 13 residues in the CDR3. The germline CDR1 and CDR2 sequences are GTSNPN and SVGIG (reference sequence). Deletions cut 4 bases from V and 2 bases from J, with 9 bases between. CDR3 coding DNA: TGTGCCTGGACGGGCGGGGCCTACAATGAGCAGTTCTTC. Its protein product is CAWTGGAYNEQFF.

DNA of the CDR3: TGCGCCAGCAGCCCCCGGGGTAGCGGGTTCTACAATGAGCAGTTCTTC. Protein: CASSPRGSGFYNEQFF. The gene calls are TRBV4-1 and TRBJ2-1, with 7 bases fitting TRBD2. In germline, CDR1 is MGHRA, CDR2 YSYEKL. The CDR3 runs 16 residues. V dropped 4 bases and J dropped 3; count of bases not matched to a gene: 9.

The rearrangement joins TRBV27 to TRBJ2-7; 9 nucleotides line up with TRBD1. The CDR3 is 14 residues long. J was trimmed by 5 bases and V by 3 bases; bases with no gene match: 5. Germline V gene lookup returns CDR1 MNHEY and CDR2 SMNVEV (reference sequence). The CDR3 reads CASSFGDRAHEQYF. The CDR3, as DNA: TGTGCCAGCAGTTTTGGGGACAGGGCCCACGAGCAGTACTTC.

The chain couples TRBV5-1 to TRBJ1-2, with TRBD1 matching over 7 bases. The CDR3 is made up of 14 amino acids. Germline CDR1 SGHRS, CDR2 YFSETQ. The V and J ends lost 1 base and 3 bases, in that order; junction bases with no gene match: 3. This CDR3 reads CASSLTGTDYGYTF. In DNA, the CDR3 is TGCGCCAGCAGCTTGACCGGGACAGACTATGGCTACACCTTC.

V usage is TRBV5-4 and J usage is TRBJ2-7; 7 nucleotides align to TRBD1. CDR1 SGHNT and CDR2 YYREEE come from the germline V gene (reference sequence). V gave up 0 bases and J gave up 1 base; unmatched junction bases: 4. The CDR3 sequence is 15 residues long. The CDR3 region has the DNA TGTGCCAGCAGCTTGGCAACAGGGGCGTCCTACGAGCAGTACTTC. Amino acids: CASSLATGASYEQYF. Complete variable domain (other parts from reference TRBV5-4 and TRBJ2-7): ETGVTQSPTHLIKTRGQQVTLRCSSQSGHNTVSWYQQALGQGPQFIFQYYREEENGRGNFPPRFSGLQFPNYSSELNVNALELDDSALYLCASSLATGASYEQYFGPGTRLTVT.

V usage is TRBV19 and J usage is TRBJ2-7; D is perhaps TRBD1 (6 bases). Germline CDR1 LNHDA, CDR2 SQIVND (reference sequence). V shed 6 bases and J shed 3 bases, with 12 bases lying between them. The CDR3 consists of 13 residues. The CDR3 spells CASRPGTLYEQYF. The CDR3 coding sequence is TGTGCCAGTAGACCCGGGACACTCTACGAGCAGTACTTC.

The J gene is TRBJ2-5, the V gene TRBV30, with 7 bases lining up with TRBD2. Germline CDR1 GTSNPN, CDR2 SVGIG (reference sequence). The length of the CDR3 is 16 residues. After removal of 3 bases from V and 0 bases from J, the junction contained 10 bases not matched to a gene. CDR3 nucleotides: TGTGCCTGGAGGGGACTAAGGGGCGAGTACCAAGAGACCCAGTACTTC. The encoded protein is CAWRGLRGEYQETQYF.

The chain recombines TRBV23-1 with TRBJ2-1; the D gene is possibly TRBD1 (5 bases). TRBV23-1 is noted as an ORF with a role that remains uncertain. The V gene lost 2 bases and the J gene lost 2 bases, with 10 bases spanning the gap. The CDR3 runs 15 residues. This chain's CDR3 is CASSQPTDTYNEQFF. The CDR3 DNA is TGCGCCAGCAGTCAACCGACGGACACCTACAATGAGCAGTTCTTC.

This clone was picked up one time. The chain couples TRBV7-6 to TRBJ2-1; 7 bases are a match to TRBD2. The CDR3 runs to 14 residues. Germline lookup yields CDR1 SGHVS and CDR2 FNYEAQ. With V trimmed by 5 bases and J by 5 bases, 6 bases remained unmatched. The CDR3 coding sequence is TGTGCCAGCAGCCCTCAGCGGGGTCACAATGAGCAGTTCTTC. It translates to CASSPQRGHNEQFF.

V gene TRBV7-9 combines with J gene TRBJ2-3; 8 bases match TRBD2. Per germline, CDR1 SEHNR and CDR2 FQNEAQ (reference sequence). The CDR3 covers 14 residues. The J segment lost 4 bases and the V segment lost 4 bases, leaving 4 bases of the junction unmatched. The CDR3 is CASSSSGSADTQYF. The CDR3 DNA is TGTGCCAGCAGCTCGAGCGGGAGTGCAGATACGCAGTATTTT.

V usage is TRBV30 and J usage is TRBJ2-5, with a weak D call TRBD2 (5 bases). This CDR3 contains 13 residues. Trimming left V 6 bases short and J 7 bases short, with 18 bases between. Germline V gives CDR1 GTSNPN, CDR2 SVGIG (reference sequence). The CDR3 loop is CACLITPGGTQYF. In DNA form, the CDR3 reads TGTGCCTGCCTGATAACCCCAGGAGGGACCCAGTACTTC.

This chain links TRBV15 with TRBJ1-2; D uncertain. Looked up from germline, CDR1 is LNHNV and CDR2 is YYDKDF (reference sequence). This CDR3 is 12 amino acids long. V lost 5 bases to trimming and J lost 4 bases, with 8 bases between them. Here the CDR3 reads CATSGNSYGYTF. CDR3 bases: TGTGCCACCAGCGGAAACAGCTATGGCTACACCTTC.

This chain uses TRBV5-4 with TRBJ2-3; 11 bases align to TRBD2. CDR1 and CDR2 (germline): SGHNT, YYREEE (reference sequence). There are 15 residues in the CDR3. The V gene end was trimmed by 4 bases and the J gene end by 3 bases; junction bases not matched to a gene: 4. CDR3 sequence reads: CASSPTSGETDTQYF. The CDR3 bases are TGTGCCAGCAGCCCGACTAGCGGGGAGACAGATACGCAGTATTTT.

This chain links TRBV7-9 with TRBJ2-3; 9 bases are shared with TRBD1. V was pared by 5 bases and J by 4 bases, with 7 bases of the junction left unmatched. Germline CDR1 is SEHNR and CDR2 is FQNEAQ (reference sequence). The CDR3 consists of 15 residues. This CDR3 is CASSRTGQGSDTQYF. The CDR3 DNA is TGTGCCAGCAGCCGAACCGGACAGGGGTCAGATACGCAGTATTTT.

The table lists this clone with a few counts. The chain employs TRBV28 and TRBJ1-1; 10 bases match TRBD1. Germline CDR1 and CDR2: MDHEN and SYDVKM. The CDR3 covers 18 residues. The J segment lost 0 bases and the V segment lost 9 bases, leaving 16 bases of the junction unmatched. The CDR3 DNA reads as TGTGCCAGAAATCAAACCGGGACAGGGGTGCCTCTGAACACTGAAGCTTTCTTT. This gives the protein CARNQTGTGVPLNTEAFF.

This clone was counted a few times. The gene calls are TRBV6-5 and TRBJ1-4; maybe TRBD1 (5 bases). Germline V gives CDR1 MNHEY, CDR2 SVGAGI. V lost 6 bases, J lost 7 bases, and 15 bases lay in between. The CDR3 is 14 residues long. Here the CDR3 DNA reads TGTGCCAGCAGGGAGGGAGCAGGGCGTGAAAAACTGTTTTTT. The encoded protein is CASREGAGREKLFF.

V usage is TRBV6-5 and J usage is TRBJ1-1; D is possibly TRBD1 (5 bases). This CDR3 spans 16 amino acids. Trimming stripped 3 bases from V and 3 bases from J, with 17 bases between. Germline values: CDR1 MNHEY, CDR2 SVGAGI. The CDR3 protein is CASSYYPSGGHTEAFF. Written as DNA, the CDR3 is TGTGCCAGCAGTTATTACCCCTCGGGGGGTCACACTGAAGCTTTCTTT.

The table lists this clone with a few counts. The chain couples TRBV11-2 to TRBJ1-5, with D possibly being TRBD1 (6 bases). V was shortened by 5 bases and J by 7 bases, with 15 bases between the two germline ends. The CDR3 has 14 amino acids. Germline lookup yields CDR1 SGHAT and CDR2 FQNNGV. Here the CDR3 reads CASSPGQSKQPQHF. CDR3 sequence (DNA): TGTGCCAGCAGCCCCGGACAGTCGAAGCAGCCCCAGCATTTT.

Turning to this clone: The junction differs from germline at one of its ends, possibly a read error. In nucleotides, the CDR3 is TGTTCCAGCAGCCCTTGGGGAGGGATCGGAAACACCATATATTTT. Protein: CSSSPWGGIGNTIYF. V and J are TRBV7-9 and TRBJ1-3; D not certain. The CDR3 has 15 amino acids. Germline CDR1 is SEHNR and CDR2 is FQNEAQ (reference sequence).

This chain links TRBV18 with TRBJ2-3, with D maybe TRBD2 (5 bases). Germline CDR1 and CDR2: KGHSH and LQKENI. This CDR3 is 14 amino acids long. The V and J ends lost 5 bases and 6 bases respectively, with 15 bases between them. The CDR3 loop is CASSADRAADTQYF. The CDR3 nucleotides read TGTGCCAGCTCAGCGGACCGAGCGGCGGATACGCAGTATTTT.